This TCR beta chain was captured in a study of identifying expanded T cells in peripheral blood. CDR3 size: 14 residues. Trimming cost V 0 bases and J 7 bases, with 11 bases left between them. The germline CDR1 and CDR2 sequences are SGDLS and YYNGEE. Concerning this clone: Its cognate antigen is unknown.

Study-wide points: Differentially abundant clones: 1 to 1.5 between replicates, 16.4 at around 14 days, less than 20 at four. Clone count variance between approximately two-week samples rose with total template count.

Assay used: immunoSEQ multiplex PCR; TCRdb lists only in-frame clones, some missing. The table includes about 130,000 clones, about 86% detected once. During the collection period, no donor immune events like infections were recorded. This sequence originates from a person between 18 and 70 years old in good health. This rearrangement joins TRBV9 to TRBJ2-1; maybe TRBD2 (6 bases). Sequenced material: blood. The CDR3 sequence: CASSVVSGGNEQFF. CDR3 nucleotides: TGTGCCAGCAGCGTAGTAAGTGGGGGGAATGAGCAGTTCTTC.